This T cell receptor beta chain was captured in a study of Graves' ophthalmopathy and Graves' hyperthyroidism. This clonotype has ten or more counts. The sequenced template was RNA, covering the TCR beta CDR3 region. Following a first-round RT-PCR that used HTBI primers, a second-round multiplex PCR was carried out. Using its own MiXCR run on the multiplex PCR reads, TCRdb lists one record per CDR3 protein. The sample comprises some 380,000 distinct CDR3 sequences, approximately 15% of which are singletons, and 5.5% to 7% rests with the top ten. Orbital computed tomography and thyroid ultrasound, along with TRAb, serum thyroxine and clinical symptoms, underpinned diagnosis. The CDR3 is 13 amino acids. Trimming took 7 bases from V and 4 from J, leaving 13 bases between them.

This receptor was obtained from a woman under 30 with stable Graves' hyperthyroidism. V and J are TRBV12-3 or TRBV12-4 and TRBJ1-1; D is unresolved. The source material was peripheral blood. As DNA, the CDR3 is TGTGCCAGCATTAGGACCGAAGGCACTGAAGCTTTCTTT. This gives the protein CASIRTEGTEAFF.